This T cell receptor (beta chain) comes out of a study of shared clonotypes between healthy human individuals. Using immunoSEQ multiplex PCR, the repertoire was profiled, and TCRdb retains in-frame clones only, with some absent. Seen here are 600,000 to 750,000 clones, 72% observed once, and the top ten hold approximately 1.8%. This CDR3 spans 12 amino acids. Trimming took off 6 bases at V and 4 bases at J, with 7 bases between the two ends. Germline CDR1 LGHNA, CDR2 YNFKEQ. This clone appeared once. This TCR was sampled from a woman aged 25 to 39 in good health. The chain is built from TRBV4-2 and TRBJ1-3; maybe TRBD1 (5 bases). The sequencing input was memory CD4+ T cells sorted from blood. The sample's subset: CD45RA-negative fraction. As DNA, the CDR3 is TGTGCCAGCAGGGGGGACGGAAACACCATATATTTT. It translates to CASRGDGNTIYF.